These 10 T cell receptor beta chains share one sample of origin, sequenced in a study of shared T cell receptors in the human thymus. Some clones are missing from TCRdb's copy, which holds only in-frame ones; the method was immunoSEQ multiplex PCR. The data hold hundreds of thousands of clones, with roughly 86% observed a single time. The data were also submitted as part of a second study, on human thymus T cells.

The sample comprised thymocytes. These TCRs come from a boy under three years old with a congenital heart defect.

This clone has just one count. The chain couples TRBV11-3 to TRBJ2-2; 8 bases match TRBD2. CDR1 SGHNT and CDR2 YENEEA come from the germline V gene. With 1 base clipped from V and 5 bases from J, the junction kept 9 bases outside the gene matches. CDR3 size: 17 residues. In DNA form, the CDR3 reads TGTGCCAGCAGCTTAGGGGGCGGTGGCGGGAGGACCGGGGAGCTGTTTTTT. Amino acids: CASSLGGGGGRTGELFF. Variable domain in full (rest from reference TRBV11-3 and TRBJ2-2): EAGVVQSPRYKIIEKKQPVAFWCNPISGHNTLYWYLQNLGQGPELLIRYENEEAVDDSQLPKDRFSAERLKGVDSTLKIQPAELGDSAVYLCASSLGGGGGRTGELFFGEGSRLTVL.

The chain recombines TRBV4-1 with TRBJ1-6, with D possibly TRBD1 on 5 matching bases. Trimming removed 0 bases from V and 0 bases from J, with 24 bases in between. There are 22 residues in the CDR3. Germline V CDR1 and CDR2: MGHRA, YSYEKL. CDR3 sequence: CASSQEVSGQEQRSSYNSPLHF. CDR3 bases: TGCGCCAGCAGCCAAGAAGTTTCAGGGCAAGAGCAAAGGAGCTCCTATAATTCACCCCTCCACTTT.

This clone came up a few times. Within the sample, other DNA sequences also encode this same CDR3. The V call is TRBV30, the J call TRBJ1-3, with D unclear. Germline assignment: CDR1 GTSNPN and CDR2 SVGIG (reference sequence). CDR3 length equals 13 residues. V dropped 5 bases and J dropped 0 bases, with 8 bases sitting between them. Written as DNA, the CDR3 is TGTGCCTGGTCAGCGGGCTCTGGAAACACCATATATTTT. Translation: CAWSAGSGNTIYF.

The chain joins TRBV18 to TRBJ1-2; a weak D match, TRBD1 (5 bases). CDR1 and CDR2 from the germline V gene are KGHSH and LQKENI. CDR3 length: 16 residues. The V gene lost 0 bases and the J gene lost 4 bases, with 15 bases spanning the gap. The CDR3 protein is CASSPPYRRSSYGYTF. The DNA of the CDR3 is TGTGCCAGCTCACCACCCTACAGGAGAAGTAGCTATGGCTACACCTTC.

The gene calls are TRBV4-2 and TRBJ2-1, with D perhaps TRBD2 (7 bases). This CDR3 is 16 amino acids long. Deletions cut 4 bases from V and 6 bases from J, with 19 bases between. The germline gives CDR1 LGHNA, CDR2 YNFKEQ. The CDR3 nucleotides are TGTGCCAGCAGCCTTCGGGTGGGGGGGCCAGTCAATGAGCAGTTCTTC. It specifies CASSLRVGGPVNEQFF.

The chain joins TRBV6-1 to TRBJ2-7, with D hard to call. CDR1 MNHNS and CDR2 SASEGT come from the germline V gene. The V gene lost 8 bases and the J gene lost 3 bases, with 17 bases spanning the gap. The CDR3 contains 14 residues. The CDR3 coding sequence is TGTGCCAGCTCACCTTACAGAGCCGTCTACGAGCAGTACTTC. Protein product: CASSPYRAVYEQYF.

This rearrangement joins TRBV6-1 to TRBJ1-5; TRBD1 is a possible D gene (5 bases). The CDR3 length is 13 residues. Trimming left V 10 bases short and J 4 bases short, with 14 bases between. CDR1 and CDR2 from the germline V gene are MNHNS and SASEGT. This chain's CDR3 is CAMGSGANQPQHF. The CDR3 DNA reads TGTGCCATGGGGAGCGGGGCAAATCAGCCCCAGCATTTT.

V gene TRBV18 combines with J gene TRBJ2-3; 8 bases fit TRBD1. In germline, CDR1 is KGHSH, CDR2 LQKENI. The CDR3 runs 18 residues. The V and J ends lost 0 bases and 2 bases, in that order; junction bases with no gene match: 10. CDR3 sequence (DNA): TGTGCCAGCTCACCACCGAGAGGGGACAGGTTAAACACAGATACGCAGTATTTT. It yields the protein CASSPPRGDRLNTDTQYF.

In this sample, this clone turned up a few times. The chain recombines TRBV28 with TRBJ1-5; D unresolved. From germline, CDR1 is MDHEN and CDR2 SYDVKM. The CDR3 runs to 16 residues. The V and J ends lost 2 bases and 6 bases respectively, with 17 bases between them. The CDR3 DNA sequence: TGTGCCAGCAGTTTAAGCAATTGGGGAGGGCGTCAGCCCCAGCATTTT. As protein: CASSLSNWGGRQPQHF.

V and J are TRBV7-2 and TRBJ2-5, with 13 positions matching TRBD2. This CDR3 is built from 16 residues. CDR1 and CDR2 from the germline V gene are SGHTA and FQGNSA. The J segment lost 5 bases and the V segment lost 5 bases, leaving 8 bases of the junction unmatched. This CDR3 is CASSTTSGGPVETQYF. The CDR3 nucleotides are TGTGCCAGCAGCACGACTAGCGGGGGGCCCGTTGAGACCCAGTACTTC. The whole variable domain, filled in from reference TRBV7-2 and TRBJ2-5, reads GAGVSQSPSNKVTEKGKDVELRCDPISGHTALYWYRQSLGQGLEFLIYFQGNSAPDKSGLPSDRFSAERTGGSVSTLTIQRTQQEDSAVYLCASSTTSGGPVETQYFGPGTRLLVL.